Each of the 18 T cell receptor beta chains below was sequenced from the same sample in a study of control samples from healthy donors and cancer patients. Assay used: immunoSEQ multiplex PCR; TCRdb lists only in-frame clones, some missing. Its listing shows 150,000 to 200,000 clones. Specimen: blood. These TCRs come from a woman aged 25 to 45 in good health.

The V call is TRBV2, the J call TRBJ1-6, with 11 bases that match TRBD1. There are 14 residues in the CDR3. The trim removed 8 bases at V and 7 bases at J, leaving 4 bases unmatched. Per the germline V gene, CDR1 is SNHLY and CDR2 is FYNNEI. In DNA form, the CDR3 reads TGTGCCAGCCGGCGGGACAGGGGGAATTCACCCCTCCACTTT. Its translation is CASRRDRGNSPLHF.

This rearrangement joins TRBV2 to TRBJ1-6; D perhaps matches TRBD1 (6 bases). Trimming removed 5 bases from V and 7 bases from J, with 9 bases in between. The CDR3 loop spans 13 amino acids. Germline CDR1 SNHLY, CDR2 FYNNEI. CDR3 nucleotides: TGTGCCAGCAGTCTACAGGGAAATTCACCCCTCCACTTT. Its protein product is CASSLQGNSPLHF.

The chain links TRBV2 to TRBJ2-3, with 7 bases identical to TRBD2. Losses at the gene ends were 5 bases for V and 5 bases for J; bases not matched to a gene: 1. The CDR3 runs to 12 residues. Per the germline V gene, CDR1 is SNHLY and CDR2 is FYNNEI. CDR3: CASSRGVDTQYF. The CDR3, as DNA: TGTGCCAGCAGTCGGGGGGTAGATACGCAGTATTTT.

The chain links TRBV25-1 to TRBJ1-5; D is possibly TRBD1 (5 bases). The CDR3 length is 15 residues. V lost 4 bases and J 4 bases, leaving 14 bases between the germline ends. Germline V gene sequence: CDR1 MGHDK, CDR2 SYGVNS. The CDR3 DNA reads as TGTGCCAGCAGTGTGGGGACGGCGGGGAATCAGCCCCAGCATTTT. It specifies CASSVGTAGNQPQHF.

The genes are TRBV9 and TRBJ1-5; D not certain. This CDR3 has 15 residues. CDR1 is SGDLS, CDR2 YYNGEE, per germline. Trimming stripped 4 bases from V and 5 bases from J, with 16 bases between. The CDR3 coding sequence is TGTGCCAGCAGCACGACACCCCGAGGCGATCAGCCCCAGCATTTT. Encoded protein: CASSTTPRGDQPQHF.

The rearrangement joins TRBV7-2 to TRBJ1-1; 8 nucleotides agree with TRBD1. Germline-derived CDR1 and CDR2 are SGHTA and FQGNSA. The CDR3 extends over 14 amino acids. Trimming removed 2 bases from V and 3 bases from J; junction bases left unmatched: 2. The CDR3 loop reads CASSLQGAHTEAFF. CDR3 nucleotide sequence: TGTGCCAGCAGCTTACAGGGGGCGCACACTGAAGCTTTCTTT.

This chain joins TRBV9 and TRBJ2-7; 8 bases match TRBD2. Germline lookup yields CDR1 SGDLS and CDR2 YYNGEE. The CDR3 covers 14 residues. The V and J ends lost 4 bases and 3 bases, in that order; junction bases with no gene match: 6. CDR3 in amino acids: CASSPRLALYEQYF. CDR3 coding DNA: TGTGCCAGCAGCCCCCGACTAGCGCTCTACGAGCAGTACTTC. Looking up the rest from reference TRBV9 and TRBJ2-7 gives the full variable domain: DSGVTQTPKHLITATGQRVTLRCSPRSGDLSVYWYQQSLDQGLQFLIQYYNGEERAKGNILERFSAQQFPDLHSELNLSSLELGDSALYFCASSPRLALYEQYFGPGTRLTVT.

V gene TRBV6-5 combines with J gene TRBJ2-5; 8 nucleotides match TRBD2. J lost 2 bases, V lost 6 bases, and 5 bases had no gene match. Germline CDR1 and CDR2: MNHEY and SVGAGI. CDR3 size: 14 residues. CDR3 in amino acids: CASSLGLGQETQYF. In DNA form, the CDR3 reads TGTGCCAGCAGCCTGGGACTAGGACAAGAGACCCAGTACTTC.

This chain links TRBV7-3 with TRBJ2-2; unclear D gene. Germline V lookup: CDR1 SGHTA, CDR2 FQGTGA. The V end was cut by 0 bases, the J end by 7 bases, with 6 bases between. This CDR3 is built from 13 residues. CDR3 DNA sequence: TGTGCCAGCAGCTTAACAGGGCTCGGGGAGCTGTTTTTT. Translating gives CASSLTGLGELFF.

V is TRBV6-5 and J is TRBJ1-1; TRBD1 matches at 9 bases. The CDR3 totals 13 residues. CDR1 and CDR2 from the germline V gene are MNHEY and SVGAGI. V lost 0 bases to trimming and J lost 10 bases; unmatched junction nucleotides: 3. The CDR3, as DNA: TGTGCCAGCAGTTACTCGGGACAGGGCCGAGCTTTCTTT. Its translation: CASSYSGQGRAFF.

V gene TRBV27 combines with J gene TRBJ1-1; D perhaps matches TRBD1 (6 bases). The V gene lost 2 bases and the J gene lost 3 bases, with 10 bases spanning the gap. Germline CDR1 reads MNHEY; CDR2 reads SMNVEV (reference sequence). The CDR3 has 14 residues. CDR3 loop: CASSLGGAHTEAFF. DNA of the CDR3: TGTGCCAGCAGTTTAGGGGGGGCACACACTGAAGCTTTCTTT.

This chain links TRBV3-1 (or the pseudogene TRBV3-2) with TRBJ1-5; D not certain. In germline, CDR1 is LGHDT, CDR2 YNNKEL (reference sequence). V dropped 4 bases and J dropped 4 bases, with 8 bases sitting between them. This CDR3 has 13 residues. The CDR3 region is CASSPDVNQPQHF. The CDR3 nucleotides read TGTGCCAGCAGCCCAGACGTGAATCAGCCCCAGCATTTT.

The genes are TRBV9 and TRBJ2-1; 10 positions agree with TRBD2. Germline V gene sequence: CDR1 SGDLS, CDR2 YYNGEE. The CDR3 spans 16 residues. The trim removed 0 bases at V and 3 bases at J, leaving 3 bases unmatched. The CDR3 DNA sequence: TGTGCCAGCAGCGTAGGGCTAGCGGGGGTCTACAATGAGCAGTTCTTC. Translated, it gives CASSVGLAGVYNEQFF.

This chain connects TRBV28 to TRBJ1-2, with D tentatively TRBD1 (6 bases). Trimming cost V 4 bases and J 2 bases, with 11 bases left between them. CDR3 length: 14 amino acids. Germline values: CDR1 MDHEN, CDR2 SYDVKM. The CDR3 DNA sequence: TGTGCCAGCAGTTCTCTGGACAGAAACTATGGCTACACCTTC. Residues: CASSSLDRNYGYTF.

The gene calls are TRBV1 and TRBJ1-1; the tabulated D call, TRBD1, remains unverified against the DNA. TRBV1 is a pseudogene segment. The CDR3 covers 18 residues. CDR3 nucleotide sequence: TGCACCAGCAGCCAAGGGGCTCCAGGGGGCGACTCCGACACTGAAGCTTTCTTT. Its translation is CTSSQGAPGGDSDTEAFF.

The CDR3 sequence is CASSGRVNEKLFF. The CDR3 bases are TGTGCCAGTTCGGGACGAGTTAATGAAAAACTGTTTTTT. This sequence joins TRBV7-9 and TRBJ1-4, with D perhaps matching TRBD1 (5 bases). The CDR3 runs to 13 residues. Per germline, CDR1 SEHNR and CDR2 FQNEAQ (reference sequence). Between the trimmed V and J ends, which lost 9 bases and 4 bases, there was a span of 12 bases. Using reference TRBV7-9 and TRBJ1-4 for the parts outside the CDR3, the full variable domain is DTGVSQNPRHKITKRGQNVTFRCDPISEHNRLYWYRQTLGQGPEFLTYFQNEAQLEKSRLLSDRFSAERPKGSFSTLEIQRTEQGDSAMYLCASSGRVNEKLFFGSGTQLSVL.

V gene TRBV30 combines with J gene TRBJ1-4, with TRBD1 matching 7 bases. The CDR3 is 14 amino acids. With V trimmed by 7 bases and J by 0 bases, 5 bases remained unmatched. Germline V gives CDR1 GTSNPN, CDR2 SVGIG (reference sequence). CDR3 coding DNA: TGTGCCTTGGACAGGAGGGCAACTAATGAAAAACTGTTTTTT. It codes for CALDRRATNEKLFF.

The J gene is TRBJ1-1, the V gene TRBV6-5; no firm D call. V lost 2 bases and J 0 bases, leaving 7 bases between the germline ends. The CDR3 is 14 residues long. Germline CDR1 MNHEY, CDR2 SVGAGI. The CDR3 DNA reads as TGTGCCAGCAGTTACGACGGCATGAACACTGAAGCTTTCTTT. This sequence encodes CASSYDGMNTEAFF.